This T cell receptor beta chain was recorded in a study of T cells after posttransplantation cyclophosphamide. Whole-study findings and limits: TRB clonality was highly associated with recipient CMV seropositivity and reactivation.

The naive gate required viable CD3+CD4+ or CD3+CD8+ cells with CCR7+CD45RA+CD45RO-CD95-CD27+CD28+ phenotype. This CDR3 contains 14 residues. The V end lost 3 bases, the J end lost 7 bases, and 12 bases lay between the germline ends. CDR1 and CDR2 from the germline V gene are SGHDN and FVKESK. In the case of this clone: Its matching antigen is unknown.

Produced via immunoSEQ multiplex PCR; TCRdb's table is partial and in-frame only. The table shows about 31,000 clones, with around nine tenths occurring only once. This chain uses TRBV14 with TRBJ2-2; D is unresolved. This receptor was obtained from a woman in her sixties in good health, CMV-negative, and a related stem cell transplant donor. Sequencing used naive CD4+ T cells sorted from PBMCs. CDR3 nucleotide sequence: TGTGCCAGCAGCCAGTCGTTATCCGTCGGGGAGCTGTTTTTT. Encoded protein: CASSQSLSVGELFF.